This T cell receptor beta chain was retrieved from a study of cytomegalovirus exposure and HLA in healthy donors. Study background: A previous analysis identified about 110 million unique TCR beta sequences derived from 180 million or so T cells. General study results and limits: In a later analysis, approximately 15,000 TCR beta sequences were associated with HLA alleles at 0.05 false discovery rate. As confirmed in vitro, a few CMV-associated chains were specific for CMV antigens.

The V gene's germline CDR1 is MRHNA and CDR2 SNTAGT. The CDR3 extends over 17 amino acids. V was trimmed by 0 bases and J by 1 base, leaving 14 bases between them. This PCR relied on a set of 60 Vbeta primers and 13 Jbeta primers. TCRdb's copy holds only in-frame clones and misses some; the assay was immunoSEQ multiplex PCR. In the table there are 100,000 to 150,000 clones, around 72% of which are singletons. On this clone itself: The antigen remains unidentified.

Sequencing was done on a sample of PBMCs. V is TRBV6-4 and J is TRBJ2-3; D may be TRBD2 (5 bases). This clonotype was obtained from a woman in her thirties or forties in good health and CMV-seronegative. The CDR3 loop reads CASSDSNSGAGTDTQYF. The CDR3 nucleotides are TGTGCCAGCAGTGACTCGAACAGTGGAGCGGGCACAGATACGCAGTATTTT.